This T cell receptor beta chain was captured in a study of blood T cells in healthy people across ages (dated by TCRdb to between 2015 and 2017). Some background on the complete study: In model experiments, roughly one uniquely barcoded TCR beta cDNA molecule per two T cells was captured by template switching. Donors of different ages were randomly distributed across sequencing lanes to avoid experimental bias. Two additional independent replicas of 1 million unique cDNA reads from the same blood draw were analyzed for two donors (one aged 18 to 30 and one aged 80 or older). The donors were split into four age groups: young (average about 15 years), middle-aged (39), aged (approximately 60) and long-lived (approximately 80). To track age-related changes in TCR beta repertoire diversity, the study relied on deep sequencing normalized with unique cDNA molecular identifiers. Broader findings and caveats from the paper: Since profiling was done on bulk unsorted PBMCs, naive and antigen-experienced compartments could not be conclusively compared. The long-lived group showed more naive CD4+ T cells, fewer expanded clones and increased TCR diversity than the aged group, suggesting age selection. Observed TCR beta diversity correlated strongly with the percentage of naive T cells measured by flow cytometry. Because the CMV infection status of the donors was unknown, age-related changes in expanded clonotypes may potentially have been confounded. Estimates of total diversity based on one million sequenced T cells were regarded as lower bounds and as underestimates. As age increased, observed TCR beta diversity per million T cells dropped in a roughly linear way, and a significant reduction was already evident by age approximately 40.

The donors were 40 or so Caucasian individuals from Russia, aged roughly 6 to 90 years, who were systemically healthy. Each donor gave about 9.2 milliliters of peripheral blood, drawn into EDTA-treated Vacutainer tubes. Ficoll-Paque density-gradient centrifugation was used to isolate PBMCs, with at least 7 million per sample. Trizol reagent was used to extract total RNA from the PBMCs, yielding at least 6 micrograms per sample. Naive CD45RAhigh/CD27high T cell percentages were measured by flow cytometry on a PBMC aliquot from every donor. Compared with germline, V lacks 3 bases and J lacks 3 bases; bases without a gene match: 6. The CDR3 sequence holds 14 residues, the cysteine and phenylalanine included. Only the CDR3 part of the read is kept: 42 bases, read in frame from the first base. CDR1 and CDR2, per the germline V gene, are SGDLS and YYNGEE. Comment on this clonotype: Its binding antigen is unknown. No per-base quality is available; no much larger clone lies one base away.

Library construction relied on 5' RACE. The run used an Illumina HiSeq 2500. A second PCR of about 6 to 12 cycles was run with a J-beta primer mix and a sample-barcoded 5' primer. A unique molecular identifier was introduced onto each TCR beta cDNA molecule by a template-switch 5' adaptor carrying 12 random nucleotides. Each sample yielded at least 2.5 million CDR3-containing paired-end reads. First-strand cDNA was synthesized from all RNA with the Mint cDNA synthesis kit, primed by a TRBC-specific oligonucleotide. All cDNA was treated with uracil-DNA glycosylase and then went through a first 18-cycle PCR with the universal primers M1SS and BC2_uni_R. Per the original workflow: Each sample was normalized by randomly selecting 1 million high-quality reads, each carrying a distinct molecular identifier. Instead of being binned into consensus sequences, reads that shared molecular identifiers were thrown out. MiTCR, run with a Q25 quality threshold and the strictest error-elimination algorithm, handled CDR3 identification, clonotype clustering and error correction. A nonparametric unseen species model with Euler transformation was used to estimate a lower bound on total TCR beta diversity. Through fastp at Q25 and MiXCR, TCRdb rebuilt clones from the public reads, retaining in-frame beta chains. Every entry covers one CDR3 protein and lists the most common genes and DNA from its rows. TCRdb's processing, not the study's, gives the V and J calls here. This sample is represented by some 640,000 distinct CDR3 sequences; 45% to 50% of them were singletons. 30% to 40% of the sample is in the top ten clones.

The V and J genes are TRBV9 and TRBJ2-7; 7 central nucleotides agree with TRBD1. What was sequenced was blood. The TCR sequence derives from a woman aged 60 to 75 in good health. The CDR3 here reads CASSDQTGNYEQYF. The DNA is TGTGCCAGCAGCGACCAGACAGGGAACTACGAGCAGTACTTC.